The 8 T cell receptor beta chains in this list originate from one sample, sequenced in a study (dated by TCRdb to the mid-2010s). The protocol used for the library was 5' RACE. This sample was sequenced with an Illumina MiSeq. TCRdb passed the public sequencing reads through fastp at Q25 and MiXCR, retaining productive beta sequences. Every distinct CDR3 protein forms one entry, paired with its most common genes and DNA. The sample table records about 62,000 distinct CDR3 sequences; around 30% of these occur just once. 2% to 2.5% of the sample rests with the top ten. Material for sequencing was tumor-infiltrating naive CD4+ T cells sorted from the breast tumor. Taken with the paper, the label for cell subset or site translates to: naive CD4+ T cells, CD4+CD45RA+CD25-. These receptors all come from a female donor with breast cancer.

This clonotype was recorded at least ten times. CDR3 DNA sequence: TGTGCCAGCAGTAGAGGCCCCTCGCAAGAGACCCAGTACTTC. Its protein product is CASSRGPSQETQYF. The chain is built from TRBV6-1 and TRBJ2-5, with D unresolved. V lost 5 bases, J lost 2 bases, and 12 bases lay in between. Germline-derived CDR1 and CDR2 are MNHNS and SASEGT. The CDR3 length is 14 residues.

In this sample, this clonotype turned up many times. The genes are TRBV6-5 and TRBJ1-5, with a tentative D call TRBD1 (6 bases). V lost 6 bases, J lost 4 bases, and 10 bases lay in between. Germline values: CDR1 MNHEY, CDR2 SVGAGI. The CDR3 covers 13 residues. CDR3: CASSRTVNQPQHF. Here the CDR3 DNA reads TGTGCCAGCAGCCGGACAGTAAATCAGCCCCAGCATTTT.

This clonotype was detected many times. The V call is TRBV7-2, the J call TRBJ1-6; D gene ambiguous. This CDR3 region has 15 residues. The V end was cut by 2 bases, the J end by 7 bases, with 12 bases between. CDR1 and CDR2 from the germline V gene are SGHTA and FQGNSA. DNA of the CDR3: TGTGCCAGCAGCTTAAGAGGTGGGGAAAATTCACCCCTCCACTTT. The encoded protein is CASSLRGGENSPLHF.

The J gene is TRBJ2-1, the V gene TRBV7-9, with 8 nucleotides matching TRBD1. The CDR3 totals 15 residues. The V and J ends lost 3 bases and 2 bases, in that order; junction bases with no gene match: 3. The germline V gene has CDR1 SEHNR and CDR2 FQNEAQ (reference sequence). The CDR3 DNA follows: TGTGCCAGCAGCTTGGACAGGGCGGCCTACAATGAGCAGTTCTTC. Translation gives CASSLDRAAYNEQFF. Full variable domain (outside the CDR3, taken from reference TRBV7-9 and TRBJ2-1): DTGVSQNPRHKITKRGQNVTFRCDPISEHNRLYWYRQTLGQGPEFLTYFQNEAQLEKSRLLSDRFSAERPKGSFSTLEIQRTEQGDSAMYLCASSLDRAAYNEQFFGPGTRLTVL.

The chain is built from TRBV3-1 and TRBJ2-7; D gene uncertain. The CDR3 has 12 amino acids. Germline assignment: CDR1 LGHDT and CDR2 YNNKEL (reference sequence). Trimming removed 8 bases at V and 5 bases at J, with 13 bases between. CDR3 DNA sequence: TGTGCCAGCGGGCAGGCTGTCCACGAGCAGTACTTC. Its protein product is CASGQAVHEQYF.

Remarks on this clonotype: The conserved final phenylalanine or tryptophan is absent from the CDR3, which likely points to a read error. This chain uses TRBV6-5 with TRBJ2-3; TRBD1 matches at 7 bases. Germline V gives CDR1 MNHEY, CDR2 SVGAGI. Losses at the gene ends were 5 bases for V and 5 bases for J; bases not matched to a gene: 7. The CDR3 spans 14 residues. The CDR3 DNA reads as TGTGCCAGCAGTAAGACAGGGCCAAAAGATACGCAGTATCTT. Amino acid sequence: CASSKTGPKDTQYL.

This clonotype has a handful of counts. V usage is TRBV6-6 and J usage is TRBJ1-2; D uncertain. V was pared by 6 bases and J by 1 base, with 9 bases between. The CDR3 runs 13 residues. CDR1 MNHNY and CDR2 SVGAGI come from the germline V gene (reference sequence). The CDR3 sequence: CASSRGDNYGYTF. DNA for the CDR3: TGTGCCAGCAGCCGAGGAGATAACTATGGCTACACCTTC.

Ten or more counts support this clonotype. The chain is built from TRBV29-1 and TRBJ2-7; possible D gene TRBD2, 6 bases. Germline assignment: CDR1 SQVTM and CDR2 ANQGSEA. The CDR3 covers 14 residues. The V gene lost 7 bases and the J gene lost 3 bases, with 19 bases spanning the gap. The CDR3: CSALSSGRSYEQYF. The CDR3 DNA is TGCAGCGCCCTTTCGTCCGGGAGAAGCTACGAGCAGTACTTC.